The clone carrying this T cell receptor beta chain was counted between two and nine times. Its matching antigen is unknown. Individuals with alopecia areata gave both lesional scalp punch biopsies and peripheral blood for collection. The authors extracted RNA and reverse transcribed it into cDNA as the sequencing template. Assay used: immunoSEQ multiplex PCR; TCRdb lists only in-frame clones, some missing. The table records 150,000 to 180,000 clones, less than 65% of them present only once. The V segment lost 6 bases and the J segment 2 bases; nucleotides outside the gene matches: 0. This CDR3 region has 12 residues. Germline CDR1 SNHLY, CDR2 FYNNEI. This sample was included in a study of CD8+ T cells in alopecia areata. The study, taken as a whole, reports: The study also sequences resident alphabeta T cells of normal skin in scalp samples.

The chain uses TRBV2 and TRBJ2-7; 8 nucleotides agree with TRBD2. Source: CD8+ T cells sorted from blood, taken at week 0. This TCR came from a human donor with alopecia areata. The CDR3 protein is CASSGRAYEQYF. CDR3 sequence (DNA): TGTGCCAGCAGCGGGAGGGCCTACGAGCAGTACTTC.